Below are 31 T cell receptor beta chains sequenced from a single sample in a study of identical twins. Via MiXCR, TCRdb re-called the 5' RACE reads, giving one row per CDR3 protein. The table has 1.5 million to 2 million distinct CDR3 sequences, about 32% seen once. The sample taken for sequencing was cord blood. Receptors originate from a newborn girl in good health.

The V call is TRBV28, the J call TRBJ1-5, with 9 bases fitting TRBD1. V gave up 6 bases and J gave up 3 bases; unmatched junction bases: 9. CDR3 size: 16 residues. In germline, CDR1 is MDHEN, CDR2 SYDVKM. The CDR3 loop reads CASSPFWDRVNQPQHF. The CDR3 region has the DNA TGTGCCAGCAGCCCCTTTTGGGACAGGGTCAATCAGCCCCAGCATTTT.

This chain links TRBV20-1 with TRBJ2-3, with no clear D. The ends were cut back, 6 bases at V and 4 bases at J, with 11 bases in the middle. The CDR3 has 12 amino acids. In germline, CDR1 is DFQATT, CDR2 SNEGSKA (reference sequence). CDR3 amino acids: CSAEDVSDTQYF. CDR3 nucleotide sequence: TGCAGTGCCGAGGACGTTTCAGATACGCAGTATTTT.

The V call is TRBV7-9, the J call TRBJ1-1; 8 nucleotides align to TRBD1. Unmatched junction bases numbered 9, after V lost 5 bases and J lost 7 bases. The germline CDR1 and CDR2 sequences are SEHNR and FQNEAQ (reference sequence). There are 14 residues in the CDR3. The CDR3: CASSPRQGLVEAFF. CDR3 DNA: TGTGCCAGCAGCCCTAGACAGGGGCTAGTTGAAGCTTTCTTT.

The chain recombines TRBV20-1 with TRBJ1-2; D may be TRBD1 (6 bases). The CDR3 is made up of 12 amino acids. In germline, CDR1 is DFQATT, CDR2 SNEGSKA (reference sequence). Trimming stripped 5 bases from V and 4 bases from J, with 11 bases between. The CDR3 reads CSAPDSSYGYTF. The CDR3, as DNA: TGCAGTGCTCCGGACAGTAGCTATGGCTACACCTTC.

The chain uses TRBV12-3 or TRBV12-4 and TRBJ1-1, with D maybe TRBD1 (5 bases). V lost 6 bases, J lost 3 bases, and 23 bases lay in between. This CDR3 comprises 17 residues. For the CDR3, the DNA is TGTGCCAGCAGCCACAGGAGCTTTAGAATAGGTTACACTGAAGCTTTCTTT. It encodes CASSHRSFRIGYTEAFF.

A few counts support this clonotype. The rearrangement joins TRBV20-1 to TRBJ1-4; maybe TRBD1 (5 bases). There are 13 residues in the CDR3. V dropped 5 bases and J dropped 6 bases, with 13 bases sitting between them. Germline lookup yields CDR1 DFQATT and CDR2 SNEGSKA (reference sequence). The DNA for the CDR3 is TGCAGTGCTGCCCGGGACGGCCATGAAAAACTGTTTTTT. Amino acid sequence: CSAARDGHEKLFF.

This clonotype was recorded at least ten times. CDR3 residues: CAISESTTGGFTDTQYF. CDR3 nucleotide sequence: TGTGCCATCAGTGAGTCGACCACAGGGGGCTTCACAGATACGCAGTATTTT. This chain uses TRBV10-3 with TRBJ2-3; 9 bases fit TRBD1. Germline V lookup: CDR1 ENHRY, CDR2 SYGVKD. The ends lost 0 bases at V and 2 bases at J; junction bases unmatched: 6. This CDR3 comprises 17 residues.

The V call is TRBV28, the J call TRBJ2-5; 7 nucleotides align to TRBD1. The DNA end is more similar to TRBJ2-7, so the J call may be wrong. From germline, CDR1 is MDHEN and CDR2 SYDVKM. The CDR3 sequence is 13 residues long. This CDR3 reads CASRIQGQYEQYF. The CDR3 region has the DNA TGTGCCAGCAGGATACAGGGGCAGTACGAGCAGTACTTC.

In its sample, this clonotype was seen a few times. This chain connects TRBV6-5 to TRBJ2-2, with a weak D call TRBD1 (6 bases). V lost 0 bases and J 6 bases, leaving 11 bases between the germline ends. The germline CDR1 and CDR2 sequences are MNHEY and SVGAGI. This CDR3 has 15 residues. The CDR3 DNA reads TGTGCCAGCAGTTACTCGGCAGGGGTAGCCGGGGAGCTGTTTTTT. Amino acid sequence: CASSYSAGVAGELFF.

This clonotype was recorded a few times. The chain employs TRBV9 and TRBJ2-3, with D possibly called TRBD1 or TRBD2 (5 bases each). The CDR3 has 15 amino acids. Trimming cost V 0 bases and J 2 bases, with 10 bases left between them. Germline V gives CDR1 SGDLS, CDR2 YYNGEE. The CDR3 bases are TGTGCCAGCAGCGTAGCCGGGACGATCACAGATACGCAGTATTTT. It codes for CASSVAGTITDTQYF.

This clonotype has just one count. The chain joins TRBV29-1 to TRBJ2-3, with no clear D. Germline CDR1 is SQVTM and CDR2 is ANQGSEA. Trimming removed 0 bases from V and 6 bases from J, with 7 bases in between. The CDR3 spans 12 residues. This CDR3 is CSVEDLPDTQYF. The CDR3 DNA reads TGCAGCGTTGAAGATCTTCCGGATACGCAGTATTTT.

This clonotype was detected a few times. The CDR3 is CSAEGLANYEQYF. The CDR3 region has the DNA TGCAGTGCCGAAGGACTAGCGAACTACGAGCAGTACTTC. The J gene is TRBJ2-7, the V gene TRBV20-1; TRBD2 matches 9 bases. CDR1 and CDR2 from the germline V gene are DFQATT and SNEGSKA (reference sequence). There are 13 residues in the CDR3. V lost 6 bases and J lost 3; bases outside the gene matches: 6.

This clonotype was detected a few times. This CDR3 is CASSFLRGTSYEQYF. CDR3 nucleotides: TGTGCCAGCAGCTTTTTGAGGGGTACATCCTACGAGCAGTACTTC. J is TRBJ2-7 and V is TRBV7-9; possibly TRBD1 or TRBD2 for D (5 bases each). V was clipped by 3 bases and J by 1 base, with 13 bases between them. Germline CDR1 and CDR2: SEHNR and FQNEAQ (reference sequence). The CDR3 has 15 residues.

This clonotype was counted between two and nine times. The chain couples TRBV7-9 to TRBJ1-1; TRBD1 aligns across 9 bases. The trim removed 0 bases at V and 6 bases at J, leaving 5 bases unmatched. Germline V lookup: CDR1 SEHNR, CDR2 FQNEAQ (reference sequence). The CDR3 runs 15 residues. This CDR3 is CASSLAEWTGAEAFF. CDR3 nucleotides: TGTGCCAGCAGCTTAGCGGAGTGGACAGGGGCTGAAGCTTTCTTT. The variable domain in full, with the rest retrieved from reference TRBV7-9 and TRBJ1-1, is DTGVSQNPRHKITKRGQNVTFRCDPISEHNRLYWYRQTLGQGPEFLTYFQNEAQLEKSRLLSDRFSAERPKGSFSTLEIQRTEQGDSAMYLCASSLAEWTGAEAFFGQGTRLTVV.

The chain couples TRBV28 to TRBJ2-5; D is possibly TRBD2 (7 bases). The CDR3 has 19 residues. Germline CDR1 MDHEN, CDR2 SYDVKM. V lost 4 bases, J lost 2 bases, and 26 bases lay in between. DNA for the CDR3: TGTGCCAGCAGTTATGGGGGGGGCGGGTTCCCCACCCCACAAGAGACCCAGTACTTC. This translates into CASSYGGGGFPTPQETQYF.

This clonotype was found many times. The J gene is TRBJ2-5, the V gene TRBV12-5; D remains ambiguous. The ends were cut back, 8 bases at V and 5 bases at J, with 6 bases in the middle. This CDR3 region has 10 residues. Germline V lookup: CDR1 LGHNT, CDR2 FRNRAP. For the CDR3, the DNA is TGTGCTAGTCTGGGGGAGACCCAGTACTTC. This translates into CASLGETQYF.

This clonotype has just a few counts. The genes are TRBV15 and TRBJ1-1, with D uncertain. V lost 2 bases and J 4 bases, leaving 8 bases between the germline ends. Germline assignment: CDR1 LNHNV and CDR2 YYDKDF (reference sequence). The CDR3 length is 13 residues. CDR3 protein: CATSRPTGTEAFF. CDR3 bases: TGTGCCACCAGCAGACCCACCGGCACTGAAGCTTTCTTT.

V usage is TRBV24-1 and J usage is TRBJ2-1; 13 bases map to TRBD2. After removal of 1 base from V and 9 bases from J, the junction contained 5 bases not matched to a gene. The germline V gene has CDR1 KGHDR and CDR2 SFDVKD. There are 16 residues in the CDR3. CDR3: CATSDFTLAGGSEQFF. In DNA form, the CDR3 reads TGTGCCACCAGTGATTTTACACTAGCGGGAGGGAGTGAGCAGTTCTTC.

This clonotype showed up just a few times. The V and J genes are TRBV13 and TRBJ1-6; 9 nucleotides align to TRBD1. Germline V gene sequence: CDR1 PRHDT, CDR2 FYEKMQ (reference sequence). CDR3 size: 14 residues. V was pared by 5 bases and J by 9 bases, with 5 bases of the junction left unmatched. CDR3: CASSATGGLSPLHF. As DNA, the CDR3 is TGTGCCAGCAGCGCTACAGGGGGCCTTTCACCCCTCCACTTT.

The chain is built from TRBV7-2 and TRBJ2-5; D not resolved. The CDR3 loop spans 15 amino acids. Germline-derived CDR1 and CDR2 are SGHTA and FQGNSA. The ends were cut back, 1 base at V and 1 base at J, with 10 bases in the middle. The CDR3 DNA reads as TGTGCCAGCAGCTTAGGCCCAACCTTCCAAGAGACCCAGTACTTC. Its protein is CASSLGPTFQETQYF.

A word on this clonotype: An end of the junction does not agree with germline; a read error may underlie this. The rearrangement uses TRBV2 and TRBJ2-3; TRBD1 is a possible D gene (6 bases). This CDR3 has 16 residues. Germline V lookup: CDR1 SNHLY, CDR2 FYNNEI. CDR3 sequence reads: CASREPTGPLTDAQYF. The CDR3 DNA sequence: TGTGCCAGCAGGGAGCCGACAGGACCCCTCACAGATGCGCAGTATTTT.

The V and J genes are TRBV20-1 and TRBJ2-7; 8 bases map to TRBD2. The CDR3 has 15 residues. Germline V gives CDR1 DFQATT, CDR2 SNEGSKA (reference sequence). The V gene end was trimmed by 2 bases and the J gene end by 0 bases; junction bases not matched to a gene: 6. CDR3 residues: CSARLAGTSSYEQYF. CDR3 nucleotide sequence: TGCAGTGCTAGACTAGCCGGGACTAGCTCCTACGAGCAGTACTTC.

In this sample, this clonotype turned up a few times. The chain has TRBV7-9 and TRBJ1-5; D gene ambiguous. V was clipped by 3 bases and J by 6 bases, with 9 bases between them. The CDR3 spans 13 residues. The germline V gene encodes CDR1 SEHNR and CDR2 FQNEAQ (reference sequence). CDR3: CASSFYEGQPQHF. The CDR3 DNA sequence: TGTGCCAGCAGCTTCTACGAAGGTCAGCCCCAGCATTTT.

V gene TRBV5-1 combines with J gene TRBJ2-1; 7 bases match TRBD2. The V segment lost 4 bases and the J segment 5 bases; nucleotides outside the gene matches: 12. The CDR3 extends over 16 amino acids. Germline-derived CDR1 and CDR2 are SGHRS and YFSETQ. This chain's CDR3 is CASSLRGSGANNEQFF. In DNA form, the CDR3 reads TGCGCCAGCAGCCTTCGAGGGAGCGGGGCTAACAATGAGCAGTTCTTC.

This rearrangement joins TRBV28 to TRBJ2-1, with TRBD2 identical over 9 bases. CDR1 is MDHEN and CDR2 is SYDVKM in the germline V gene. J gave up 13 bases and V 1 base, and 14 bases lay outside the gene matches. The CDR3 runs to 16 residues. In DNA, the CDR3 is TGTGCCAGCAGTTTATTACTAGCGGGTTCCCAAGAGACCCAGTTCTTC. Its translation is CASSLLLAGSQETQFF. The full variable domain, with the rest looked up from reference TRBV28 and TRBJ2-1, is DVKVTQSSRYLVKRTGEKVFLECVQDMDHENMFWYRQDPGLGLRLIYFSYDVKMKEKGDIPEGYSVSREKKERFSLILESASTNQTSMYLCASSLLLAGSQETQFFGPGTRLTVL.

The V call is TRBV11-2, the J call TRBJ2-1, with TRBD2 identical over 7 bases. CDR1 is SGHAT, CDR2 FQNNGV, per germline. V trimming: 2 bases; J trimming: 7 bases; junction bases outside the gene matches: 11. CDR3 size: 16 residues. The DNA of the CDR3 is TGTGCCAGCAGCTTATTGAGGGAGCGGGGTATGAATGAGCAGTTCTTC. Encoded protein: CASSLLRERGMNEQFF.

CDR3 in amino acids: CSATINRDGYGYTF. CDR3 DNA: TGCAGTGCTACGATAAACAGGGACGGCTATGGCTACACCTTC. The chain is built from TRBV20-1 and TRBJ1-2; TRBD1 might be the D (6 bases). The CDR3 has 14 residues. Trimming shortened V by 4 bases and J by 4 bases, and 16 bases separated the two germline ends. Germline V CDR1 and CDR2: DFQATT, SNEGSKA (reference sequence).

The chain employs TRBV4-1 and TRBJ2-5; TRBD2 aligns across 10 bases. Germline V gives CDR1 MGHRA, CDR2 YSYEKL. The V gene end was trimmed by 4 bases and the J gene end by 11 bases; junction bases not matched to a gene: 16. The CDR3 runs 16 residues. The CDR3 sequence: CASSRNSGGPYNEQYF. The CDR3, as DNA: TGCGCCAGCAGCCGAAATAGCGGGGGGCCTTACAATGAGCAGTACTTC.

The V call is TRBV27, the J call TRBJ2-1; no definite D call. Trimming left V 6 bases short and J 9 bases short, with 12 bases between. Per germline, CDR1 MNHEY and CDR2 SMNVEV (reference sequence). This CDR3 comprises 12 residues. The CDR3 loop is CASRTLMGEQFF. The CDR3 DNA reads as TGTGCCAGCAGGACTCTCATGGGTGAGCAGTTCTTC.

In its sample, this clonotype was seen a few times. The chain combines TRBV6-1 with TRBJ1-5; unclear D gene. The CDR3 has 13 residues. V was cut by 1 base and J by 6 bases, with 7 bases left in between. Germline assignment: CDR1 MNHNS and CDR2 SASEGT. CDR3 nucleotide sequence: TGTGCCAGCAGTGAAGTCAATGGTCAGCCCCAGCATTTT. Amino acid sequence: CASSEVNGQPQHF.

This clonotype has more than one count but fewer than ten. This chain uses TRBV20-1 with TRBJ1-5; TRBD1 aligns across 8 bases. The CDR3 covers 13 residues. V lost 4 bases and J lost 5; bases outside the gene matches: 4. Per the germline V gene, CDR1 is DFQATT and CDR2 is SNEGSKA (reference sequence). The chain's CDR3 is CSANLDRDQPQHF. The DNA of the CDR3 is TGCAGTGCTAACCTGGACAGGGATCAGCCCCAGCATTTT.